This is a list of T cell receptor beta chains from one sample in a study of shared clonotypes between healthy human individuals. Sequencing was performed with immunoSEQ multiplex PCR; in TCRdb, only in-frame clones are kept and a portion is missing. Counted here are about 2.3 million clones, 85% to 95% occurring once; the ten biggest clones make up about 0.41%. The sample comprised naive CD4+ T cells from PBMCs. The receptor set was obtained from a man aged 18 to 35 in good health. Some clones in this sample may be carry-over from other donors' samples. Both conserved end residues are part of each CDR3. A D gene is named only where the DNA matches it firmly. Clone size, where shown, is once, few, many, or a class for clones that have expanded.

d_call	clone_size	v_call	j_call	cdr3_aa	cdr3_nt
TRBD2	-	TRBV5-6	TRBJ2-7	CASSELGLVNYEQYF	TGTGCCAGCAGCGAATTGGGACTAGTTAACTACGAGCAGTACTTC
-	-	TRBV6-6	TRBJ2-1	CASSLGVVVGNEQFF	TGTGCCAGCAGTTTGGGGGTAGTAGTAGGCAATGAGCAGTTCTTC
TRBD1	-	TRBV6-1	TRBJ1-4	CASSGQGGSEKLFF	TGTGCCAGCAGTGGACAGGGAGGTTCGGAAAAACTGTTTTTT
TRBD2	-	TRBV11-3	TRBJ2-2	CASSLSSGRAPGELFF	TGTGCCAGCAGCCTATCTAGCGGGAGGGCCCCCGGGGAGCTGTTTTTT
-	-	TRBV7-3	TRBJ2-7	CASSAGNRDEQYF	TGTGCCAGCAGCGCAGGAAACAGGGACGAGCAGTACTTC
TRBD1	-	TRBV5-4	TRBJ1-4	CASSKGQMNEKLFF	TGTGCCAGCAGCAAGGGACAGATGAATGAAAAACTGTTTTTT
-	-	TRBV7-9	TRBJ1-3	CASSPDRPSGNTIYF	TGTGCCAGCAGCCCGGACCGACCGTCGGGAAACACCATATATTTT
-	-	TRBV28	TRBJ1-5	CASRTRLRPQHF	TGTGCCAGCAGAACCCGACTTCGGCCCCAGCATTTT
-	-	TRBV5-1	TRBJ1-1	CASSLGSQNTEAFF	TGCGCCAGCAGCTTGGGGAGCCAGAACACTGAAGCTTTCTTT
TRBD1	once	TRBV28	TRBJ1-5	CASSPIPETGSGPQHF	TGTGCCAGCAGTCCGATCCCTGAGACAGGGAGCGGGCCCCAGCATTTT
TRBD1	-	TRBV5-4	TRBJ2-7	CASSLGRQGSYEQYF	TGTGCCAGCAGCTTGGGCCGACAGGGCTCCTACGAGCAGTACTTC
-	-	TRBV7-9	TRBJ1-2	CASSLEQGSNYGYTF	TGTGCCAGCAGCTTAGAACAGGGAAGTAACTATGGCTACACCTTC
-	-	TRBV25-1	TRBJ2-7	CASSTPRQGGEQYF	TGTGCCAGCAGCACCCCCCGGCAGGGCGGCGAGCAGTACTTC
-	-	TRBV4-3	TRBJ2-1	CASSQDEGPSQFF	TGCGCCAGCAGCCAAGATGAGGGTCCATCGCAGTTCTTC
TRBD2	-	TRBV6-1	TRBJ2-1	CASRPGLAGSNEQFF	TGTGCCAGCAGACCGGGACTAGCGGGGAGCAATGAGCAGTTCTTC
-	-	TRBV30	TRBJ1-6	CAGTKGGWNSPLHF	TGTGCCGGGACCAAGGGAGGTTGGAATTCACCCCTCCACTTT
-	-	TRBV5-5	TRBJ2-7	CASSLGQSSDEQYF	TGTGCCAGCAGCTTGGGACAGTCCTCCGACGAGCAGTACTTC
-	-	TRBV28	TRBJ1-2	CASSLLPGTAVTGGYTF	TGTGCCAGCAGTTTATTGCCAGGGACGGCGGTGACGGGGGGCTACACCTTC
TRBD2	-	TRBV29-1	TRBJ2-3	CSVAEGGRLSDTQYF	TGCAGCGTTGCGGAGGGCGGGAGACTTTCAGATACGCAGTATTTT
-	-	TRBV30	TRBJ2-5	CAWMMQDSPYF	TGTGCCTGGATGATGCAGGACTCTCCCTACTTC
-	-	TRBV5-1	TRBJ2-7	CASRGTSSPYEQYF	TGCGCCAGCAGGGGCACTAGTTCCCCCTACGAGCAGTACTTC
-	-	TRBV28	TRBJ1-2	CASTNPTGANYGYTF	TGTGCCAGCACTAATCCGACAGGAGCCAACTATGGCTACACCTTC
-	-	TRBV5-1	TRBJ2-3	CASSLNPGDTQYF	TGCGCCAGCAGCTTGAATCCGGGAGATACGCAGTATTTT
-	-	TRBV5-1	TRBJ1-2	CASSQGPRAGYTF	TGCGCCAGCAGCCAGGGACCAAGAGCCGGCTACACCTTC
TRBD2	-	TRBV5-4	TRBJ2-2	CASSSPGREIPGELFF	TGTGCCAGCAGCAGCCCGGGGCGGGAGATCCCCGGGGAGCTGTTTTTT
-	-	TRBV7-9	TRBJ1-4	CASSSKGEGTEKLFF	TGTGCCAGCAGCTCTAAGGGTGAGGGTACTGAAAAACTGTTTTTT
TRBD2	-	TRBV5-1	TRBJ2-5	CASSYGTSGSGETQYF	TGCGCCAGCAGCTACGGGACTAGCGGGAGCGGAGAGACCCAGTACTTC
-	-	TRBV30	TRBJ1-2	CAWATANYGYTF	TGTGCCTGGGCGACAGCGAACTATGGCTACACCTTC
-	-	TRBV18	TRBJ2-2	CASSPPTGRDTGELFF	TGTGCCAGCTCACCACCTACAGGGAGGGACACCGGGGAGCTGTTTTTT
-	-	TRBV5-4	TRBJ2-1	CASSLGGIEYNEQFF	TGTGCCAGCAGCTTGGGGGGTATCGAGTACAATGAGCAGTTCTTC
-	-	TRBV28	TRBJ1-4	CASSGGAVEALNEKLFF	TGTGCCAGCAGTGGAGGCGCAGTCGAAGCGTTAAATGAAAAACTGTTTTTT
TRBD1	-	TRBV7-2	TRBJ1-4	CASSLNGGGTGDEKLFF	TGTGCCAGCAGCTTAAATGGCGGCGGGACAGGGGATGAAAAACTGTTTTTT
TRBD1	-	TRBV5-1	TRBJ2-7	CASSVDRTREQYF	TGCGCCAGCAGCGTGGACAGGACGAGGGAGCAGTACTTC
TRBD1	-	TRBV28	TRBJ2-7	CASSRGQGYEQYF	TGTGCCAGCAGTCGAGGACAGGGATACGAGCAGTACTTC
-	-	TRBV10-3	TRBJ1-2	CAISEPNDLPYGYTF	TGTGCCATCAGTGAGCCAAACGACCTCCCCTATGGCTACACCTTC
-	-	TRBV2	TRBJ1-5	CASSENSQNQPQHF	TGTGCCAGCAGTGAAAACAGTCAAAATCAGCCCCAGCATTTT
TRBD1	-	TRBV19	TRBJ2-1	CASSRGQGLNEQFF	TGTGCCAGTAGTAGAGGACAGGGCCTAAATGAGCAGTTCTTC